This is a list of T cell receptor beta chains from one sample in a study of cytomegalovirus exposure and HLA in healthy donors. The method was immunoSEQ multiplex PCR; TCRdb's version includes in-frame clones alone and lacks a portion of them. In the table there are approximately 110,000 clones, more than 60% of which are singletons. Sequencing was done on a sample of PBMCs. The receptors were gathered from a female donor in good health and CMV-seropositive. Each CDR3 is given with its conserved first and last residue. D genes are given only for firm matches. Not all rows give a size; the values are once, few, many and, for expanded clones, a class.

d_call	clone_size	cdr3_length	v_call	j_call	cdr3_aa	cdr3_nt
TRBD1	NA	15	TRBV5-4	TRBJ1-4	CASSSRQGVGEKLFF	TGTGCCAGCAGCTCCCGACAGGGAGTTGGGGAAAAACTGTTTTTT
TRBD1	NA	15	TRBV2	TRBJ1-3	CASSFMPGQGNTIYF	TGTGCCAGCAGTTTTATGCCGGGACAGGGAAACACCATATATTTT
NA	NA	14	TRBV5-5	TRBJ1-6	CASSLSTGRSPLHF	TGTGCCAGCAGCTTGAGCACAGGCCGTTCACCCCTCCACTTT
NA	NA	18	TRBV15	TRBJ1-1	CATSRDIALRGRYTEAFF	TGTGCCACCAGCAGAGATATTGCTTTGCGGGGCAGGTACACTGAAGCTTTCTTT
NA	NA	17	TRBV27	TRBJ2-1	CASSSKGQGPPYNEQFF	TGTGCCAGCAGTTCCAAGGGTCAGGGCCCCCCCTACAATGAGCAGTTCTTC
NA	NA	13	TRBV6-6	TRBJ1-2	CASSFRVFNGYTF	TGTGCCAGCAGTTTCAGGGTGTTCAACGGCTACACCTTC
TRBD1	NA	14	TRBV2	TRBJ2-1	CATNRKGAGNEQFF	TGTGCCACCAATCGGAAGGGGGCGGGTAATGAGCAGTTCTTC
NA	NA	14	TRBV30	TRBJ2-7	CAWGRTLSSYEQYF	TGTGCCTGGGGCCGGACATTGAGCTCCTACGAGCAGTACTTC
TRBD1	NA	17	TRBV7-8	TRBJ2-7	CASSLNYPGTGTYEQYF	TGTGCCAGCAGCCTAAATTACCCCGGGACAGGCACCTACGAGCAGTACTTC
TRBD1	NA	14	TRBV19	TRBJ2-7	CASSLDRQTYEQYF	TGTGCCAGTAGTTTGGACAGGCAGACCTACGAGCAGTACTTC
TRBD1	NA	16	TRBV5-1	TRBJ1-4	CASSLGQGVRYEKLFF	TGCGCCAGCAGCTTGGGACAGGGGGTTCGATATGAAAAACTGTTTTTT
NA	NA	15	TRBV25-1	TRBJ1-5	CASSELDRPNQPQHF	TGTGCCAGCAGTGAACTCGACAGGCCCAATCAGCCCCAGCATTTT
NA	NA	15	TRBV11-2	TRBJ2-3	CASSFSGGETDTQYF	TGTGCCAGCAGCTTTTCGGGCGGGGAAACAGATACGCAGTATTTT
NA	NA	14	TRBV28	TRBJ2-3	CASNQAASTDTQYF	TGTGCCAGCAACCAAGCGGCTAGCACAGATACGCAGTATTTT
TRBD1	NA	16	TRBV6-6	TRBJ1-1	CASSYRRQGGSTEAFF	TGTGCCAGCAGTTACCGTAGACAGGGGGGAAGTACTGAAGCTTTCTTT
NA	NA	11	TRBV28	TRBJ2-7	CATATLDEQYF	TGTGCCACCGCGACACTAGACGAGCAGTACTTC
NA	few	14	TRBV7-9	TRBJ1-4	CASSFASGGEKLFF	TGTGCCAGCAGCTTCGCCTCGGGAGGGGAAAAACTGTTTTTT
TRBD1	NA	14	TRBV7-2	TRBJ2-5	CASSFQGAGETQYF	TGTGCCAGCAGCTTCCAGGGGGCTGGGGAGACCCAGTACTTC
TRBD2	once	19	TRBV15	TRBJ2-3	CATSGRLAGGFSSTDTQYF	TGTGCCACCAGCGGTAGACTAGCGGGGGGCTTCTCTAGCACAGATACGCAGTATTTT
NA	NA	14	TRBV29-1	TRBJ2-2	CSVRSPTNTGELFF	TGCAGCGTGCGGAGCCCGACGAACACCGGGGAGCTGTTTTTT
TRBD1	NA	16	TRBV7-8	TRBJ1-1	CASVGQATIRNTEAFF	TGTGCCAGCGTCGGACAGGCGACTATTCGCAACACTGAAGCTTTCTTT
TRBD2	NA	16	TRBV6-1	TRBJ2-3	CASSEWSGSSLDTQYF	TGTGCCAGCAGTGAATGGAGCGGGAGTTCGTTAGATACGCAGTATTTT
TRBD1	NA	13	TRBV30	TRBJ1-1	CAWMGQVGTEAFF	TGTGCCTGGATGGGACAGGTCGGAACTGAAGCTTTCTTT
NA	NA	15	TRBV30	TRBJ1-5	CAWSSPHRRNQPQHF	TGTGCCTGGAGTTCCCCTCACAGGCGCAATCAGCCCCAGCATTTT
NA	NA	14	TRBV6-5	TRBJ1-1	CASSPGGGNTEAFF	TGTGCCAGCAGCCCCGGCGGGGGGAACACTGAAGCTTTCTTT
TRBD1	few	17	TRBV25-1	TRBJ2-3	CASSETRQGASTDTQYF	TGTGCCAGCAGTGAAACTCGACAGGGGGCGAGCACAGATACGCAGTATTTT
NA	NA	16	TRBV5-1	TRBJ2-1	CASSLGSGPGSNEQFF	TGCGCCAGCAGCTTGGGGAGCGGGCCCGGCTCCAATGAGCAGTTCTTC
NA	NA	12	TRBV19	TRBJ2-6	CASRSGANVLTF	TGTGCCAGTCGCTCTGGGGCCAACGTCCTGACTTTC
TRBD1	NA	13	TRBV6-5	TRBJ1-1	CASSPGGGTEAFF	TGTGCCAGCAGCCCAGGGGGCGGAACTGAAGCTTTCTTT
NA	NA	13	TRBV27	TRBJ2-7	CASSLKRSYEQYF	TGTGCCAGCAGTTTAAAAAGGAGCTACGAGCAGTACTTC
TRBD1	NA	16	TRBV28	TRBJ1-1	CASKGTGWSMNTEAFF	TGTGCCAGCAAAGGGACAGGGTGGAGCATGAACACTGAAGCTTTCTTT
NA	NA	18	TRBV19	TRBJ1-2	CASSMIGVARGSNYGYTF	TGTGCCAGTAGTATGATTGGTGTGGCCAGGGGTTCCAACTATGGCTACACCTTC
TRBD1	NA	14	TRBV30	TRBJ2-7	CAWRGWTGSYEQYF	TGTGCCTGGAGGGGATGGACAGGTTCCTACGAGCAGTACTTC
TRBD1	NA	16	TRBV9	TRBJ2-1	CASSVAGTGGFNEQFF	TGTGCCAGCAGCGTAGCCGGGACAGGGGGGTTCAATGAGCAGTTCTTC
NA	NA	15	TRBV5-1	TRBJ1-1	CASSFRGARGTEAFF	TGCGCCAGCAGCTTTCGGGGGGCCAGGGGCACTGAAGCTTTCTTT
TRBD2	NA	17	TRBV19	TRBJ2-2	CASRSPSGGAFPGRLFF	TGTGCCAGTAGATCTCCTAGCGGGGGGGCCTTTCCGGGTCGGCTGTTTTTT
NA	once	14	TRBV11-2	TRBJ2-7	CASSLIDEGYEQYF	TGTGCCAGCAGCTTAATAGATGAGGGATACGAGCAGTACTTC
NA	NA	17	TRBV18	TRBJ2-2	CASSPLSGLAGTGELFF	TGTGCCAGCTCACCATTAAGCGGGCTCGCTGGAACCGGGGAGCTGTTTTTT
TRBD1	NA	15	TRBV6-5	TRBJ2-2	CASSYTGQGIGELFF	TGTGCCAGCAGTTACACGGGACAGGGCATCGGGGAGCTGTTTTTT
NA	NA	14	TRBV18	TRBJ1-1	CASSPTDRNTEAFF	TGTGCCAGCTCACCCACTGACAGGAACACTGAAGCTTTCTTT
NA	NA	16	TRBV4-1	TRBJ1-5	CASSRSPGLKDQPQHF	TGCGCCAGCAGCCGATCGCCGGGACTTAAAGATCAGCCCCAGCATTTT
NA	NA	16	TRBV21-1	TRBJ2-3	CASSNLVGGGADTQYF	NA
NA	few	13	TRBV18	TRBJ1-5	CASSPSLEQPQHF	TGTGCCAGCTCACCTTCTCTCGAGCAGCCCCAGCATTTT
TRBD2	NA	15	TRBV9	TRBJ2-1	CASSVELAVADEQFF	TGTGCCAGCAGCGTAGAACTAGCGGTGGCTGATGAGCAGTTCTTC
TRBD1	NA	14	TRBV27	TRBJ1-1	CASSWDSTLTEAFF	TGTGCCAGCAGTTGGGACAGCACCCTCACTGAAGCTTTCTTT